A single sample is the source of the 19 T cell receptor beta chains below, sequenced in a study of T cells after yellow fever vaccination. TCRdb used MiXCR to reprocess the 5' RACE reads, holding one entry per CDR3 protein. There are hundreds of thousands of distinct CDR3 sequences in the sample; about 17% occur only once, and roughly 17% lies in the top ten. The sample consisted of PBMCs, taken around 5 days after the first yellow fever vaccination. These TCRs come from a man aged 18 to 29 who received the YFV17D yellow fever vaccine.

The CDR3, as DNA: TGTGCCAGCAGCTTACGTGGTAATGAAAAACTGTTTTTT. Encoded protein: CASSLRGNEKLFF. The chain has TRBV11-2 and TRBJ1-4; D is unresolved. Looked up from germline, CDR1 is SGHAT and CDR2 is FQNNGV. The CDR3 runs 13 residues. Trimming took 2 bases from V and 4 from J, leaving 5 bases between them.

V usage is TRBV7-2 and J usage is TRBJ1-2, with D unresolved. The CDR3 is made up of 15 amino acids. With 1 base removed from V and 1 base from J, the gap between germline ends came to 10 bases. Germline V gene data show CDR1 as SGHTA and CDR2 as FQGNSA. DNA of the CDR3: TGTGCCAGCAGCTTAGTGGTCAGAGATAACTATGGCTACACCTTC. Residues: CASSLVVRDNYGYTF.

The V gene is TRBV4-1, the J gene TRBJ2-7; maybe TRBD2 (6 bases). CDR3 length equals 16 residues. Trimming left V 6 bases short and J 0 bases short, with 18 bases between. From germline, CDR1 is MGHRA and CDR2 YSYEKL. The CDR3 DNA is TGCGCCAGCAGTCAGGCGAAGTGGCGGGACTCCTACGAGCAGTACGTC. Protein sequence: CASSQAKWRDSYEQYV.

CDR3 sequence (DNA): TGTGCCAGCAGTCACTTCACAGTTCCAGGTACAGAGAGCAATCAGCCCCAGCATTTT. This sequence encodes CASSHFTVPGTESNQPQHF. This sequence joins TRBV6-4 and TRBJ1-5; no firm D call. CDR1 and CDR2 from the germline V gene are MRHNA and SNTAGT. The CDR3 sequence is 19 residues long. Trimming shortened V by 5 bases and J by 1 base, and 24 bases separated the two germline ends.

Here the CDR3 reads CASSKRRTSGGEGEQFF. The DNA of the CDR3 is TGTGCCAGCAGTAAACGACGGACTAGCGGGGGGGAAGGAGAGCAGTTCTTC. The chain links TRBV6-1 to TRBJ2-1; 15 positions match TRBD2. The CDR3 has 17 residues. V lost 5 bases to trimming and J lost 10 bases; unmatched junction nucleotides: 12. Germline V lookup: CDR1 MNHNS, CDR2 SASEGT.

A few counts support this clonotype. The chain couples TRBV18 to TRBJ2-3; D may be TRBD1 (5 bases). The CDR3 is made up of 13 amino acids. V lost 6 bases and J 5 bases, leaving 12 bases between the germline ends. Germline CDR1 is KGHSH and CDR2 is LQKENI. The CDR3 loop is CASSQQEKDTQYF. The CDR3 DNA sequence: TGTGCCAGCTCTCAACAGGAGAAAGATACGCAGTATTTT.

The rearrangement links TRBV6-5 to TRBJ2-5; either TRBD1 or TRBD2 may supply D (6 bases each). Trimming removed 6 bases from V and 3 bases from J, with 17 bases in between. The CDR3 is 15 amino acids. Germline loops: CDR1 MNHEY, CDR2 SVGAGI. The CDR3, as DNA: TGTGCCAGCAGGTACACCGGGGGCAGGGAAGAGACCCAGTACTTC. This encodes CASRYTGGREETQYF.

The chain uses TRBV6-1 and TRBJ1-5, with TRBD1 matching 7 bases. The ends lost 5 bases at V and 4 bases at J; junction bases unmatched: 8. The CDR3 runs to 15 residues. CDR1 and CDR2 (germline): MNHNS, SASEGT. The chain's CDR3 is CASSPGTAENQPQHF. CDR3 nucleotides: TGTGCCAGCAGTCCGGGGACAGCTGAGAATCAGCCCCAGCATTTT.

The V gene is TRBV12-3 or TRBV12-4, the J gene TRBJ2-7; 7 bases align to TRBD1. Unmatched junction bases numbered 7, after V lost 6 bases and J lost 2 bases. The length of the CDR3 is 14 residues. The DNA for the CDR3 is TGTGCCAGCAGGAGGCAGGGGGAAACCTACGAGCAGTACTTC. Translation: CASRRQGETYEQYF.

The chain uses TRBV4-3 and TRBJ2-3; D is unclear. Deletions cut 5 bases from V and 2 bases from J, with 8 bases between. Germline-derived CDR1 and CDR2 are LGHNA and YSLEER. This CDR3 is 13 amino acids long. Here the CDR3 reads CASSTSITDTQYF. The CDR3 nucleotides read TGCGCCAGCAGCACCTCCATCACAGATACGCAGTATTTT.

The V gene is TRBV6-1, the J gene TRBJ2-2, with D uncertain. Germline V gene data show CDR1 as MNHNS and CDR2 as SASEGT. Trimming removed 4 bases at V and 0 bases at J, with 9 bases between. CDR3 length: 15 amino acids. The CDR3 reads CASSGGGTNTGELFF. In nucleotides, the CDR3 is TGTGCCAGCAGTGGTGGCGGCACGAACACCGGGGAGCTGTTTTTT.

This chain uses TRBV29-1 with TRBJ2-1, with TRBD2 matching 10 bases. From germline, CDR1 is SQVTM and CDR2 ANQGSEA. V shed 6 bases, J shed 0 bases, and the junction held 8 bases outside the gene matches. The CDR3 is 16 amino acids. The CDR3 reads CSVSSGGASSYNEQFF. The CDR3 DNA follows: TGCAGCGTCTCGAGCGGGGGGGCTTCCTCCTACAATGAGCAGTTCTTC.

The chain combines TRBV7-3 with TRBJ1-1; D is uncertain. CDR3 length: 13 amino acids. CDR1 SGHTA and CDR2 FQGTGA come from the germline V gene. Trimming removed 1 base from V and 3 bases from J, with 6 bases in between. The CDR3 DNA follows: TGTGCCAGCAGCTTAAGGGCTTACACTGAAGCTTTCTTT. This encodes CASSLRAYTEAFF.

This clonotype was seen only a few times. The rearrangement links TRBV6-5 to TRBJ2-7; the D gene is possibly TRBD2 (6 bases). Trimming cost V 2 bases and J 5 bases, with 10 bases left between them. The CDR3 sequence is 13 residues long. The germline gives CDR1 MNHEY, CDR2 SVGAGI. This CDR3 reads CASSYRRGNEQYF. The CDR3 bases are TGTGCCAGCAGTTACAGGAGGGGTAACGAGCAGTACTTC.

In DNA form, the CDR3 reads TGCGCCAGCAGCTACGGACTAGCGGGGAGCTCCTACGAGCAGTACGTC. Its protein product is CASSYGLAGSSYEQYV. V is TRBV5-1 and J is TRBJ2-7, with TRBD2 matching 12 bases. This CDR3 has 16 residues. Germline V CDR1 and CDR2: SGHRS, YFSETQ. J was trimmed by 0 bases and V by 3 bases; bases with no gene match: 4.

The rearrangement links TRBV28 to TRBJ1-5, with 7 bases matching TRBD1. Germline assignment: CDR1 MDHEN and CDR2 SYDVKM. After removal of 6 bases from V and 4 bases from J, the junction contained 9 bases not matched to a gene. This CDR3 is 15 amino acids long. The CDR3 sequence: CASSSDDRENQPQHF. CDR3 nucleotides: TGTGCCAGCAGCTCCGACGACAGGGAAAATCAGCCCCAGCATTTT.

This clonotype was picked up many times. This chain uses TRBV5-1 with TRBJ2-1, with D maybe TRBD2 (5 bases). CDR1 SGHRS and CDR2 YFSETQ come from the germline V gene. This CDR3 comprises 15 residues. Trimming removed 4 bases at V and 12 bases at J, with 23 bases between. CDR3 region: CASSPGNWGTDGQFF. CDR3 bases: TGCGCCAGCAGCCCCGGGAATTGGGGAACGGATGGGCAGTTCTTC.

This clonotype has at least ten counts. The CDR3 DNA is TGTGCCAGCAGTTTGGGACAGGATTTAGCCGGGGAGCTGTTTTTT. Translated, it gives CASSLGQDLAGELFF. V and J are TRBV12-3 or TRBV12-4 and TRBJ2-2, with 8 bases lining up with TRBD1. The length of the CDR3 is 15 residues. The V segment lost 3 bases and the J segment 6 bases; nucleotides outside the gene matches: 6.

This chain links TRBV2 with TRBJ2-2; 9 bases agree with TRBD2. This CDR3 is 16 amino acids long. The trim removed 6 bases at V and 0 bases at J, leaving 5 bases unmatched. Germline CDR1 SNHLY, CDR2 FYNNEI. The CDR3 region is CASSPRLAANTGELFF. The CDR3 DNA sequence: TGTGCCAGCAGCCCCAGACTAGCGGCGAACACCGGGGAGCTGTTTTTT.